This TCR beta chain is drawn from a study of T-cell reconstitution after alpha-beta-depleted transplantation in children. The TCRbeta library was prepared with unique molecular identifiers. TCRdb passed the PCR reads through MiXCR, listing each CDR3 protein once. This sample has 490,000 or so distinct CDR3 sequences, with about 12% found just once. Per germline, CDR1 SGHTA and CDR2 FQGTGA. The trim removed 5 bases at V and 0 bases at J, leaving 4 bases unmatched. The CDR3 is 15 amino acids. The receptor was derived from a human donor who donated a stem cell graft to a child with combined immunodeficiency. The source was PBMCs from the stem cell graft donor, collected from the stem cell graft. V gene TRBV7-3 combines with J gene TRBJ2-1; the match to TRBD1 covers 7 bases. The DNA for the CDR3 is TGTGCCAGCAGCACCCGGGACAGCTCCTACAATGAGCAGTTCTTC. This translates into CASSTRDSSYNEQFF.